The text below deals with one T cell receptor beta chain. Every isolated RNA sample was fully reverse transcribed, so sequencing captured expressed TCRB transcripts. Sequencing was performed with immunoSEQ multiplex PCR; in TCRdb, only in-frame clones are kept and a portion is missing. The repertoire holds 400,000 to 600,000 clones, with approximately 31% as singletons. These data are taken from a study of beta chain features in type 1 diabetes. Sequencing input: naive CD4+ T cells from blood. This TCR came from a man aged 18-30 years in good health.

CDR3: CASSIRGPETQYF. The CDR3 coding sequence is TGTGCCAGTAGTATACGTGGTCCAGAGACCCAGTACTTC. This chain links TRBV19 with TRBJ2-5, with unresolved D. The CDR3 covers 13 residues. V was cut by 2 bases and J by 4 bases, with 8 bases left in between. CDR1 is LNHDA and CDR2 is SQIVND in the germline V gene (reference sequence).